This T cell receptor beta chain is from a study of cytomegalovirus exposure and HLA in healthy donors. The study's findings and limits: Follow-up analysis seemed to connect common viral pathogens with several of the most significant clusters identified. The productive fraction for most TCR beta V segments was about 90% or about 30% in an earlier analysis. Researchers reported that a few CMV-associated chains were confirmed in vitro as CMV antigen-specific.

Turning to this clone: Its antigen remains unknown. The sample holds other DNA sequences that translate to the same CDR3.

Unmatched junction bases numbered 4, after V lost 1 base and J lost 2 bases. The CDR3 loop spans 17 amino acids. The germline V gene has CDR1 LGHNA and CDR2 YNFKEQ. The PCR had 60 Vbeta and 13 Jbeta primers. Using immunoSEQ multiplex PCR, the repertoire was profiled, and TCRdb retains in-frame clones only, with some absent. The repertoire holds over 150,000 clones, with 70% to 85% as singletons. The TCR sequence derives from a man aged 18 to 30 in good health and CMV-seronegative. The material sequenced was PBMCs. This rearrangement joins TRBV4-2 to TRBJ2-2, with TRBD2 matching 10 bases. The CDR3 DNA reads TGTGCCAGCAGCCAAGTCAGCGGGAGGGATAACACCGGGGAGCTGTTTTTT. It translates to CASSQVSGRDNTGELFF.